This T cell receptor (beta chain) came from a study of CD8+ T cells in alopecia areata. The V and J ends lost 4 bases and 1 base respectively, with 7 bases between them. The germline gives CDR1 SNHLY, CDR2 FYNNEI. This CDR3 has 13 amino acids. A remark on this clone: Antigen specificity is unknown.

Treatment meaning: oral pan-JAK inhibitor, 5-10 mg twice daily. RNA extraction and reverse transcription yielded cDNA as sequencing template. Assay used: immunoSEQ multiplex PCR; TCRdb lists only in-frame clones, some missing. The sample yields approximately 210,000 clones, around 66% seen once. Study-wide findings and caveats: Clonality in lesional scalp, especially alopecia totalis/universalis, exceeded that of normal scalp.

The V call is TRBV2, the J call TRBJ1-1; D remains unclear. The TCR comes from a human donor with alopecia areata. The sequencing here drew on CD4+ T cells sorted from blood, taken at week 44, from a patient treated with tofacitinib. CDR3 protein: CASSAGENTEAFF. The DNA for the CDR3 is TGTGCCAGCAGTGCCGGCGAGAACACTGAAGCTTTCTTT.